A selection of T cell receptor beta chains follows, all from one sample in a study of OX40 agonist ivuxolimab in advanced cancers. Sequencing was performed with immunoSEQ multiplex PCR; in TCRdb, only in-frame clones are kept and a portion is missing. The sample shows 75,000 to 100,000 clones, under 95% of them seen only once. This material consisted of CD4+ or CD8+ T cells sorted from blood, taken in a trial of the OX40 agonist ivuxolimab. These receptors all stem from an adult with an advanced solid tumor such as melanoma, head and neck, liver or kidney cancer. CDR3s include the opening cysteine and the closing phenylalanine or tryptophan. A D gene is named only where the DNA matches it firmly. Expanded clones get a size class; other rows say once, few or many, or leave the size out.

d_call: .
clone_size: once
j_call: TRBJ2-3
v_call: TRBV9
cdr3_aa: CASSVDSSSTDTQYF
cdr3_nt: TGTGCCAGCAGCGTAGACTCCTCCTCCACAGATACGCAGTATTTT

d_call: TRBD1
clone_size: .
j_call: TRBJ1-1
v_call: TRBV12-5
cdr3_aa: CASGSRDRDGRNTEAFF
cdr3_nt: TGTGCTAGTGGGTCCCGGGACAGGGACGGGAGGAACACTGAAGCTTTCTTT

d_call: TRBD1
clone_size: few
j_call: TRBJ2-7
v_call: TRBV30
cdr3_aa: CAGVLRDRASYEQYF
cdr3_nt: TGTGCCGGAGTCTTAAGGGACAGGGCCTCCTACGAGCAGTACTTC

d_call: TRBD1
clone_size: .
j_call: TRBJ1-3
v_call: TRBV7-9
cdr3_aa: CASSFLNRGSGNTIYF
cdr3_nt: TGTGCCAGCAGCTTTCTAAACAGGGGCTCTGGAAACACCATATATTTT

d_call: .
clone_size: .
j_call: TRBJ2-7
v_call: TRBV5-5
cdr3_aa: CASSSLSYEQYF
cdr3_nt: TGTGCCAGCAGCTCTTTGTCCTACGAGCAGTACTTC

d_call: TRBD2
clone_size: .
j_call: TRBJ2-3
v_call: TRBV5-1
cdr3_aa: CASSLGGTSRDTQYF
cdr3_nt: TGCGCCAGCAGCTTGGGGGGGACTAGCAGGGATACGCAGTATTTT

d_call: .
clone_size: .
j_call: TRBJ2-6
v_call: TRBV11-2
cdr3_aa: CASTLRGSGANVLTF
cdr3_nt: TGTGCCAGCACCCTTCGGGGATCTGGGGCCAACGTCCTGACTTTC

d_call: .
clone_size: few
j_call: TRBJ1-2
v_call: TRBV2
cdr3_aa: CASSEIRGGPGYTF
cdr3_nt: TGTGCCAGCAGTGAGATAAGGGGGGGTCCTGGCTACACCTTC

d_call: .
clone_size: .
j_call: TRBJ2-4
v_call: TRBV5-8
cdr3_aa: CASSWATGIQYF
cdr3_nt: .

d_call: .
clone_size: .
j_call: TRBJ2-1
v_call: TRBV11-3
cdr3_aa: CASSSRTLSSYNEQFF
cdr3_nt: TGTGCCAGCAGCTCGCGGACTCTGAGCTCCTACAATGAGCAGTTCTTC

d_call: .
clone_size: .
j_call: TRBJ2-1
v_call: TRBV9
cdr3_aa: CASSVGGLENNEQFF
cdr3_nt: TGTGCCAGCAGCGTAGGGGGACTGGAGAACAATGAGCAGTTCTTC

d_call: .
clone_size: .
j_call: TRBJ2-3
v_call: TRBV9
cdr3_aa: CASSPLRGATDTQYF
cdr3_nt: TGTGCCAGCAGCCCCCTGAGGGGAGCCACAGATACGCAGTATTTT

d_call: .
clone_size: .
j_call: TRBJ1-1
v_call: TRBV19
cdr3_aa: CASSFSPRGTEAFF
cdr3_nt: TGTGCCAGTAGCTTTTCCCCCCGGGGCACTGAAGCTTTCTTT

d_call: .
clone_size: .
j_call: TRBJ1-2
v_call: TRBV10-3
cdr3_aa: CATFSGNYGYTF
cdr3_nt: TGTGCCACCTTCAGTGGTAACTATGGCTACACCTTC

d_call: .
clone_size: .
j_call: TRBJ1-2
v_call: TRBV5-1
cdr3_aa: CASSFVTESGGYTF
cdr3_nt: TGCGCCAGCAGCTTTGTGACGGAGTCCGGAGGCTACACCTTC

d_call: .
clone_size: .
j_call: TRBJ2-3
v_call: TRBV19
cdr3_aa: CASRGNVADTQYF
cdr3_nt: TGTGCCAGTAGGGGAAATGTGGCAGATACGCAGTATTTT

d_call: .
clone_size: .
j_call: TRBJ1-1
v_call: TRBV5-5
cdr3_aa: CASSFGQTGKAFF
cdr3_nt: TGTGCCAGCAGCTTCGGTCAAACAGGAAAAGCTTTCTTT

d_call: TRBD1
clone_size: .
j_call: TRBJ1-1
v_call: TRBV14
cdr3_aa: CASSQDPGQGFTEAFF
cdr3_nt: TGTGCCAGCAGCCAAGATCCCGGACAGGGCTTCACTGAAGCTTTCTTT

d_call: TRBD1
clone_size: .
j_call: TRBJ2-5
v_call: TRBV11-3
cdr3_aa: CASREVQGAETQYF
cdr3_nt: TGTGCCAGCAGAGAAGTCCAGGGGGCAGAGACCCAGTACTTC

d_call: TRBD2
clone_size: .
j_call: TRBJ2-1
v_call: TRBV6-4
cdr3_aa: CATGTSGSFNEQFF
cdr3_nt: TGTGCCACCGGGACTAGCGGGAGTTTCAATGAGCAGTTCTTC

d_call: .
clone_size: .
j_call: TRBJ2-1
v_call: TRBV27
cdr3_aa: CASRPLAAYNEQFF
cdr3_nt: TGTGCCAGCAGGCCACTAGCAGCCTACAATGAGCAGTTCTTC

d_call: .
clone_size: .
j_call: TRBJ2-5
v_call: TRBV11-3
cdr3_aa: CASSLGPNFQETQYF
cdr3_nt: TGTGCCAGCAGCTTAGGACCTAATTTCCAAGAGACCCAGTACTTC

d_call: TRBD1
clone_size: .
j_call: TRBJ1-5
v_call: TRBV6-5
cdr3_aa: CASSRGTGSNQPQHF
cdr3_nt: TGTGCCAGCAGCCGTGGGACAGGGAGCAATCAGCCCCAGCATTTT

d_call: TRBD1
clone_size: .
j_call: TRBJ1-4
v_call: TRBV5-4
cdr3_aa: CASSQGATNEKLFF
cdr3_nt: TGTGCCAGCAGCCAGGGGGCAACTAATGAAAAACTGTTTTTT

d_call: .
clone_size: .
j_call: TRBJ2-3
v_call: TRBV25-1
cdr3_aa: CASSGRRSGTDTQYF
cdr3_nt: TGTGCCAGCAGTGGTAGACGGAGTGGCACAGATACGCAGTATTTT

d_call: .
clone_size: .
j_call: TRBJ1-1
v_call: TRBV6-1
cdr3_aa: CASSALVNTEAFF
cdr3_nt: TGTGCCAGCAGTGCACTAGTTAACACTGAAGCTTTCTTT

d_call: .
clone_size: .
j_call: TRBJ2-1
v_call: TRBV27
cdr3_aa: CANSFLPDNEQFF
cdr3_nt: TGTGCCAACAGTTTCCTGCCAGACAATGAGCAGTTCTTC

d_call: .
clone_size: .
j_call: TRBJ2-5
v_call: TRBV21-1
cdr3_aa: CASSPQAQRAEETQYF
cdr3_nt: TGTGCCAGCAGCCCCCAAGCCCAGCGGGCAGAAGAGACCCAGTACTTC

d_call: TRBD1
clone_size: .
j_call: TRBJ2-5
v_call: TRBV7-8
cdr3_aa: CASSSRTGMSQETQYF
cdr3_nt: TGTGCCAGCAGCTCCCGGACAGGGATGTCACAAGAGACCCAGTACTTC

d_call: .
clone_size: .
j_call: TRBJ2-5
v_call: TRBV2
cdr3_aa: CASSEGVSETQYF
cdr3_nt: TGTGCCAGCAGTGAAGGTGTTAGCGAGACCCAGTACTTC

d_call: .
clone_size: .
j_call: TRBJ2-2
v_call: TRBV6-1
cdr3_aa: CASRSRLLSTGELFF
cdr3_nt: TGTGCCAGCCGAAGTCGGCTGTTAAGCACCGGGGAGCTGTTTTTT

d_call: .
clone_size: once
j_call: TRBJ1-5
v_call: TRBV7-3
cdr3_aa: CASSLDAGTNQPQHF
cdr3_nt: TGTGCCAGCAGCTTAGATGCAGGGACCAATCAGCCCCAGCATTTT

d_call: TRBD1
clone_size: .
j_call: TRBJ2-6
v_call: TRBV28
cdr3_aa: CASSSQGAGRTGANVLTF
cdr3_nt: TGTGCCAGCAGTTCACAGGGGGCCGGCAGAACTGGGGCCAACGTCCTGACTTTC

d_call: TRBD1
clone_size: .
j_call: TRBJ2-5
v_call: TRBV7-2
cdr3_aa: CASSGDRGPETQYF
cdr3_nt: TGTGCCAGCAGCGGGGACAGGGGTCCAGAGACCCAGTACTTC

d_call: .
clone_size: .
j_call: TRBJ2-3
v_call: TRBV7-6
cdr3_aa: CASSLLGTLSTDTQYF
cdr3_nt: TGTGCCAGCAGCCTGCTTGGGACACTGAGCACAGATACGCAGTATTTT

d_call: .
clone_size: .
j_call: TRBJ2-2
v_call: TRBV28
cdr3_aa: CASSSPQTGELFF
cdr3_nt: TGTGCCAGCAGTTCCCCCCAAACCGGGGAGCTGTTTTTT

d_call: TRBD1
clone_size: .
j_call: TRBJ2-1
v_call: TRBV11-3
cdr3_aa: CASSPPTGIHEQFF
cdr3_nt: TGTGCCAGCAGCCCCCCGACAGGGATCCATGAGCAGTTCTTC

d_call: .
clone_size: .
j_call: TRBJ2-7
v_call: TRBV5-4
cdr3_aa: CASSLGESYEQYF
cdr3_nt: TGTGCCAGCAGCTTGGGGGAATCCTACGAGCAGTACTTC

d_call: .
clone_size: .
j_call: TRBJ1-2
v_call: TRBV21-1
cdr3_aa: CASSARGNYGYTF
cdr3_nt: TGTGCCAGCAGCGCCCGGGGTAACTATGGCTACACCTTC

d_call: .
clone_size: .
j_call: TRBJ2-3
v_call: TRBV7-6
cdr3_aa: CASSLRWGSDTQYF
cdr3_nt: TGTGCCAGCAGCTTAAGGTGGGGCTCAGATACGCAGTATTTT

d_call: .
clone_size: .
j_call: TRBJ1-5
v_call: TRBV30
cdr3_aa: CAWSVSGRNQPQHF
cdr3_nt: TGTGCCTGGAGTGTGTCAGGGCGGAATCAGCCCCAGCATTTT

d_call: .
clone_size: .
j_call: TRBJ2-7
v_call: TRBV7-9
cdr3_aa: CASSLVRQRWGEQYF
cdr3_nt: TGTGCCAGCAGCTTAGTTCGGCAGCGATGGGGCGAGCAGTACTTC

d_call: .
clone_size: .
j_call: TRBJ1-4
v_call: TRBV29-1
cdr3_aa: CSVGAATNEKLFF
cdr3_nt: TGCAGCGTGGGGGCAGCTACGAATGAAAAACTGTTTTTT

d_call: TRBD2
clone_size: .
j_call: TRBJ2-2
v_call: TRBV10-3
cdr3_aa: CAIIPGLAPTGELFF
cdr3_nt: TGTGCCATCATCCCGGGACTAGCGCCCACCGGGGAGCTGTTTTTT

d_call: .
clone_size: few
j_call: TRBJ1-6
v_call: TRBV4-1
cdr3_aa: CASSQGGLQRSPLHF
cdr3_nt: TGCGCCAGCAGCCAAGGGGGACTGCAGCGTTCACCCCTCCACTTT

d_call: TRBD1
clone_size: .
j_call: TRBJ1-2
v_call: TRBV7-2
cdr3_aa: CASSPSRSDRVEYGYTF
cdr3_nt: TGTGCCAGCAGCCCCTCCCGGTCGGACAGGGTTGAATATGGCTACACCTTC

d_call: TRBD1
clone_size: .
j_call: TRBJ2-7
v_call: TRBV7-3
cdr3_aa: CASSWAGQGAEQYF
cdr3_nt: TGTGCCAGCAGCTGGGCGGGACAGGGGGCCGAGCAGTACTTC

d_call: .
clone_size: .
j_call: TRBJ2-4
v_call: TRBV13
cdr3_aa: CASSQTWENIQYF
cdr3_nt: TGTGCCAGCAGCCAGACCTGGGAAAACATTCAGTACTTC

d_call: TRBD1
clone_size: .
j_call: TRBJ2-1
v_call: TRBV18
cdr3_aa: CASSDRGVYNEQFF
cdr3_nt: TGTGCCAGCTCAGACAGGGGGGTATACAATGAGCAGTTCTTC

d_call: .
clone_size: .
j_call: TRBJ2-3
v_call: TRBV19
cdr3_aa: CASREADTQYF
cdr3_nt: TGTGCCAGTAGGGAGGCAGATACGCAGTATTTT

d_call: .
clone_size: .
j_call: TRBJ2-2
v_call: TRBV5-1
cdr3_aa: CASSLVGGGTGELFF
cdr3_nt: TGCGCCAGCAGCTTGGTTGGGGGAGGCACCGGGGAGCTGTTTTTT